A single sample is the source of the 4 T cell receptor beta chains below, sequenced in a study of blood T cell repertoires in COVID-19. Libraries were prepared by immunoSEQ multiplex PCR; TCRdb keeps only in-frame clonotypes and omits some of them. Here the sample spans roughly 200,000 clones, over 75% being singletons. Input material: peripheral blood. The receptor set was obtained from a person aged 65-85 years with COVID-19, enrolled during active disease.

CDR3 region: CASRPGTGFYEQYF. CDR3 DNA: TGTGCCAGCAGGCCCGGGACAGGGTTCTACGAGCAGTACTTC. The gene calls are TRBV6-5 and TRBJ2-7, with 9 bases matching TRBD1. Trimming cost V 6 bases and J 3 bases; bases outside gene matches: 6. Germline CDR1 is MNHEY and CDR2 is SVGAGI. The CDR3 has 14 amino acids.

This rearrangement joins TRBV19 to TRBJ2-7; D is possibly TRBD2 (5 bases). Per germline, CDR1 LNHDA and CDR2 SQIVND (reference sequence). Trimming removed 5 bases from V and 6 bases from J, with 14 bases in between. The CDR3 totals 13 residues. The CDR3 sequence is CASSLRGPFEQYF. CDR3 bases: TGTGCCAGTAGTCTCCGAGGGCCCTTCGAGCAGTACTTC.

The chain joins TRBV9 to TRBJ1-1; the D is unclear. CDR1 is SGDLS and CDR2 is YYNGEE in the germline V gene. There are 13 residues in the CDR3. V was shortened by 0 bases and J by 4 bases, with 7 bases between the two germline ends. CDR3 coding DNA: TGTGCCAGCAGCGTAGCTGGGAGCACTGAAGCTTTCTTT. Its protein is CASSVAGSTEAFF. Together with reference TRBV9 and TRBJ1-1, the CDR3 gives the full variable domain: DSGVTQTPKHLITATGQRVTLRCSPRSGDLSVYWYQQSLDQGLQFLIQYYNGEERAKGNILERFSAQQFPDLHSELNLSSLELGDSALYFCASSVAGSTEAFFGQGTRLTVV.

The V call is TRBV27, the J call TRBJ1-1, with 8 bases identical to TRBD1. This CDR3 contains 14 residues. After removal of 11 bases from V and 1 base from J, the junction contained 9 bases not matched to a gene. Germline lookup yields CDR1 MNHEY and CDR2 SMNVEV (reference sequence). In DNA, the CDR3 is TGTGCCTTAACTACAGGGGGGACGAACACTGAAGCTTTCTTT. This translates into CALTTGGTNTEAFF.